This TCR beta chain was profiled in a study of regulatory T cells. Primers: 52 TRBV forward and 13 TRBJ reverse. The method was immunoSEQ multiplex PCR; TCRdb's version includes in-frame clones alone and lacks a portion of them. The table lists approximately 37,000 clones, about 89% of them singletons. A couple of CD3G-deficient patients had more severe autoimmunity; all had some. At testing, patients were 2 to 39 years old, with reduced naive and increased memory T-cell proportions. Sorting split CD4+ cells into CD25-high CD127-low Tregs and CD25-low CD127-high conventional T cells. Regarding this clone: Antigen specificity is unknown.

The CDR3 sequence is 14 residues long. Between the trimmed V and J ends, which lost 0 bases and 3 bases, there was a span of 10 bases. The germline gives CDR1 SGHRS, CDR2 YFSETQ. Findings and caveats of the study: In patients, unique TRB V-J pairs were restricted and V/J usage skewed, especially in Tregs. In CD3G-deficient patients, conventional CD4+ T cells were enriched for hydrophobic CDR3 residues at positions 6 and 7.

This chain links TRBV5-1 with TRBJ2-7, with D maybe TRBD2 (6 bases). The specimen was conventional CD4+ T cells sorted from blood. This TCR was recovered from a person aged 18-30 years with CD3G deficiency. CDR3 bases: TGCGCCAGCAGCTTGGGGGGACTGGACTACGAGCAGTACTTC. This encodes CASSLGGLDYEQYF.